The 11 T cell receptor beta chains below all came from one sample that was sequenced in a study of cytomegalovirus exposure and HLA in healthy donors. The PCR employed 60 Vbeta primers together with 13 Jbeta primers. TCRdb keeps only in-frame clones here, not all; method: immunoSEQ multiplex PCR. The sample records approximately 200,000 clones, 65% to 80% being singletons. The sample taken for sequencing was PBMCs. The receptors derive from a man between 25 and 39 years old in good health and CMV-seropositive.

The CDR3 protein is CASSRRDSIYQPQHF. In DNA, the CDR3 is TGTGCCAGCAGCCGCCGGGACAGCATTTATCAGCCCCAGCATTTT. The rearrangement uses TRBV13 and TRBJ1-5, with 7 bases fitting TRBD1. Per germline, CDR1 PRHDT and CDR2 FYEKMQ (reference sequence). This CDR3 spans 15 amino acids. V lost 5 bases to trimming and J lost 5 bases; unmatched junction nucleotides: 9.

The gene calls are TRBV14 and TRBJ2-5; weak D call: TRBD1 (5 bases). The DNA matches TRBJ2-7 better at its end, which makes the J call doubtful. Germline V gene data show CDR1 as SGHDN and CDR2 as FVKESK. The CDR3 runs to 16 residues. The DNA for the CDR3 is TGTGCCAGCAGCCAAGTGACAGCCAAGGGGTGGTACGAGCAGTACTTC. Protein product: CASSQVTAKGWYEQYF.

CDR3: CASSQERVGSPLHF. CDR3 coding DNA: TGTGCCAGCAGCCAAGAGAGGGTGGGATCACCCCTCCACTTT. This chain uses TRBV14 with TRBJ1-6, with unresolved D. The CDR3 length is 14 residues. CDR1 is SGHDN, CDR2 FVKESK, per germline. V lost 0 bases and J lost 10, with 10 bases in between.

The rearrangement joins TRBV6-1 to TRBJ1-1, with unresolved D. Germline V gives CDR1 MNHNS, CDR2 SASEGT. This CDR3 is built from 18 residues. V lost 2 bases, J lost 0 bases, and 19 bases lay in between. The CDR3 sequence is CASSERERTRLLNTEAFF. CDR3 nucleotides: TGTGCCAGCAGTGAAAGGGAGAGGACCAGGCTTTTGAACACTGAAGCTTTCTTT.

The chain combines TRBV28 with TRBJ2-3; TRBD2 aligns across 8 bases. Unmatched junction bases numbered 14, after V lost 6 bases and J lost 6 bases. CDR1 is MDHEN, CDR2 SYDVKM, per germline. The CDR3 is 16 residues long. The CDR3 region has the DNA TGTGCCAGCAGGTTTATGCATGCGGGAGGACTCGATACGCAGTATTTT. Translated, it gives CASRFMHAGGLDTQYF.

This clone has a single count. The V and J genes are TRBV7-2 and TRBJ1-1, with TRBD1 as a possible D gene (6 bases). Germline-derived CDR1 and CDR2 are SGHTA and FQGNSA. The CDR3 contains 12 residues. The germline V and J ends were trimmed by 5 bases and 4 bases, with 8 bases remaining between them. DNA of the CDR3: TGTGCCAGCAGCCCAGGGGTCACTGAAGCTTTCTTT. Translated, it gives CASSPGVTEAFF.

The genes are TRBV6-5 and TRBJ1-2; D possibly corresponds to TRBD1 (5 bases). Looked up from germline, CDR1 is MNHEY and CDR2 is SVGAGI. Trimming removed 2 bases from V and 0 bases from J, with 10 bases in between. The CDR3 is 15 residues long. Here the CDR3 reads CASSYDSKANYGYTF. The CDR3, as DNA: TGTGCCAGCAGTTACGACAGCAAGGCTAACTATGGCTACACCTTC.

This chain uses TRBV9 with TRBJ2-1; 10 bases map to TRBD2. The CDR3 consists of 18 residues. From germline, CDR1 is SGDLS and CDR2 YYNGEE. Germline trimming cut 0 bases from V and 10 bases from J; bases unmatched to any gene: 16. This chain's CDR3 is CASSVGKGGTSAVWEQFF. The CDR3 region has the DNA TGTGCCAGCAGCGTAGGAAAGGGGGGGACTAGCGCCGTCTGGGAGCAGTTCTTC.

This clone was found a few times. V usage is TRBV28 and J usage is TRBJ2-7, with D possibly TRBD1 on 6 matching bases. V lost 6 bases to trimming and J lost 1 base, with 19 bases between them. Per germline, CDR1 MDHEN and CDR2 SYDVKM. The CDR3 is made up of 16 amino acids. CDR3 amino acids: CASRPKGTTWSYEQYF. In nucleotides, the CDR3 is TGTGCCAGCAGACCTAAGGGGACAACGTGGTCCTACGAGCAGTACTTC.

The rearrangement links TRBV5-1 to TRBJ2-2; D remains unclear. Trimming cost V 4 bases and J 3 bases, with 10 bases left between them. The CDR3 totals 14 residues. Germline CDR1 reads SGHRS; CDR2 reads YFSETQ. CDR3 residues: CASSPRSDTGELFF. The CDR3 nucleotides are TGCGCCAGCAGCCCCCGGAGTGACACCGGGGAGCTGTTTTTT.

In its sample, this clone was seen a few times. The CDR3 region has the DNA TGTGCCAGCAGCTTAGATGGGCCTGGGAGGTACTTC. This gives the protein CASSLDGPGRYF. The chain carries TRBV11-2 and TRBJ2-5; a possible D gene is TRBD2 (5 bases). Trimming pared 0 bases from V and 13 bases from J, leaving 12 bases between. Germline V gene data show CDR1 as SGHAT and CDR2 as FQNNGV. This CDR3 contains 12 residues.